This TCR beta chain was identified during a study of cytomegalovirus exposure and HLA in healthy donors. As for the study in general: Inside one of the first data releases sat around 80 million unique TCRs taken from HLA-typed donors.

Amplification used 60 Vbeta primers and 13 Jbeta primers. Method: immunoSEQ multiplex PCR; TCRdb's copy keeps in-frame clones and lacks some. The profile shows 150,000 to 200,000 clones, approximately 84% of them singletons. As concerns this clone: Its antigen remains unidentified.

The CDR3 length is 14 residues. With 4 bases removed from V and 4 bases from J, the gap between germline ends came to 10 bases. CDR1 and CDR2 (germline): SEHNR, FQNEAQ (reference sequence). Study-level points and caveats: A later analysis linked a missense DCLRE1C variant to TCR beta V- and J-gene trimming.

The chain links TRBV7-9 to TRBJ1-4, with D uncertain. Sequencing was done on a sample of PBMCs. The TCR originated in a boy aged 5-17 years in good health and CMV-seronegative. In nucleotides, the CDR3 is TGTGCCAGCAGCTCTAGATCTATTAATGAAAAACTGTTTTTT. It codes for CASSSRSINEKLFF.